Included here is one TCR beta chain sequence, with context. The antigen is unknown. This sample is drawn from a study of T cells in localized non-small cell lung cancer. Overall study findings and caveats: Without multi-region sequencing, intratumor heterogeneity could not be excluded.

Assay: immunoSEQ multiplex PCR; the TCRdb copy retains only in-frame clones and omits some. The data show approximately 30,000 clones, roughly 90% seen once. Sequencing used peripheral blood mononuclear cells, obtained before any cancer treatment. The origin of this receptor is a man between 40 and 75 years old with stage III lung adenocarcinoma.

The CDR3 sequence: CASSLATAFSGNTIYF. As DNA, the CDR3 is TGCGCCAGCAGCTTGGCCACTGCATTCTCTGGAAACACCATATATTTT. The rearrangement links TRBV5-1 to TRBJ1-3; D is uncertain. The CDR3 totals 16 residues. Between the trimmed V and J ends, which lost 0 bases and 0 bases, there was a span of 10 bases. Per germline, CDR1 SGHRS and CDR2 YFSETQ.